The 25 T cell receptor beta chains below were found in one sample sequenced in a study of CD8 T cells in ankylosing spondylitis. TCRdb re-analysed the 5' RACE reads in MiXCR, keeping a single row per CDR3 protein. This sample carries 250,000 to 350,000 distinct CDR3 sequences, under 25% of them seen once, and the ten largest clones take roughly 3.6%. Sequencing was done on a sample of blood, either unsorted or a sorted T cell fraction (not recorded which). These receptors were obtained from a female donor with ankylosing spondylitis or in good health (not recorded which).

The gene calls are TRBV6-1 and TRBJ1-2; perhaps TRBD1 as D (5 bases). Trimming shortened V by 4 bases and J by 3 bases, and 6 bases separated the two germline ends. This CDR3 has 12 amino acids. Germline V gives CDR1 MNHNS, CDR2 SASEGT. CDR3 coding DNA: TGTGCCAGCAGTGGACAGCACTATGGCTACACCTTC. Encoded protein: CASSGQHYGYTF.

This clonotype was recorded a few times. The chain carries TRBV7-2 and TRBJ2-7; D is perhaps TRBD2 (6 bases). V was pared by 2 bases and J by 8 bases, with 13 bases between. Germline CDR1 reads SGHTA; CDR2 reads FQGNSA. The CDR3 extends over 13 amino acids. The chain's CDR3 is CASSLPGSGQQYF. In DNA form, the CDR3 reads TGTGCCAGCAGCTTACCAGGTAGCGGCCAGCAGTACTTC. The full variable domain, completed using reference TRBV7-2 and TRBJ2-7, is GAGVSQSPSNKVTEKGKDVELRCDPISGHTALYWYRQSLGQGLEFLIYFQGNSAPDKSGLPSDRFSAERTGGSVSTLTIQRTQQEDSAVYLCASSLPGSGQQYFGPGTRLTVT.

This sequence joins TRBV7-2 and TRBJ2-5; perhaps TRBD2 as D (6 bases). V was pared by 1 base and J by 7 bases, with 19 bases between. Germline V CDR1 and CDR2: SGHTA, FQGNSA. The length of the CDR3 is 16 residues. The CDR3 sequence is CASSLVTSPLVGTQYF. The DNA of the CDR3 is TGTGCCAGCAGCTTAGTGACTAGTCCCCTCGTGGGGACCCAGTACTTC.

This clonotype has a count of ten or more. CDR3 amino acids: CSARTTEYNEQFF. The CDR3 nucleotides are TGCAGCGCTCGGACTACTGAGTACAATGAGCAGTTCTTC. The chain employs TRBV29-1 and TRBJ2-1; D may be TRBD2 (6 bases). The CDR3 is made up of 13 amino acids. Trimming stripped 7 bases from V and 4 bases from J, with 14 bases between. Germline-derived CDR1 and CDR2 are SQVTM and ANQGSEA.

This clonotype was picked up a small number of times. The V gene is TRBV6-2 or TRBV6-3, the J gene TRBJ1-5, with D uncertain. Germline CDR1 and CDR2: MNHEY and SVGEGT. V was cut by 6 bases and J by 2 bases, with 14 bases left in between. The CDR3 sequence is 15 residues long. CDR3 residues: CASSPPRRGNQPQHF. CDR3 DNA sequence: TGTGCCAGCAGCCCCCCGCGACGGGGCAATCAGCCCCAGCATTTT.

The CDR3 DNA follows: TGTGCCATCAGTGTCGGTCCTGATTCACCCCTCCACTTT. Translation gives CAISVGPDSPLHF. The rearrangement links TRBV10-3 to TRBJ1-6; D is ambiguous. V gave up 4 bases and J gave up 8 bases, with 9 bases separating them. The CDR3 covers 13 residues. Germline V CDR1 and CDR2: ENHRY, SYGVKD.

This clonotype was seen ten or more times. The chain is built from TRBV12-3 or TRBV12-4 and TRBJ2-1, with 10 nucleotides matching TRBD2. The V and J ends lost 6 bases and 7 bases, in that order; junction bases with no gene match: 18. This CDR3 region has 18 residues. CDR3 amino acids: CASSLLLSGRALGNEQFF. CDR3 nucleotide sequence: TGTGCCAGCAGCCTTCTCCTCAGCGGGAGGGCCTTAGGAAATGAGCAGTTCTTC.

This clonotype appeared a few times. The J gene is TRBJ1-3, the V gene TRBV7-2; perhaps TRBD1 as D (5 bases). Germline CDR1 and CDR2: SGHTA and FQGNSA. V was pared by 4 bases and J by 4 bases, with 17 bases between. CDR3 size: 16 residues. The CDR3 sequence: CASSSTGGISGNTIYF. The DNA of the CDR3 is TGTGCCAGCAGCTCAACTGGGGGGATCTCGGGAAACACCATATATTTT.

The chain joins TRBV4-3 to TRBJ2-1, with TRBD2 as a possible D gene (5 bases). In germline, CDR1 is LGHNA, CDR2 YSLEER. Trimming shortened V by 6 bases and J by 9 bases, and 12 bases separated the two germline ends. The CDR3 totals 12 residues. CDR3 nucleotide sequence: TGCGCCAGCAGGCGAGGGTCTGGTGAGCAGTTCTTC. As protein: CASRRGSGEQFF.

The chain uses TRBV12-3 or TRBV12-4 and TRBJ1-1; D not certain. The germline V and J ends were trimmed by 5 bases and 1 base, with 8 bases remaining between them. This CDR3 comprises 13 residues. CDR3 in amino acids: CASSSTPNTEAFF. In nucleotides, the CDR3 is TGTGCCAGCAGTAGTACACCGAACACTGAAGCTTTCTTT.

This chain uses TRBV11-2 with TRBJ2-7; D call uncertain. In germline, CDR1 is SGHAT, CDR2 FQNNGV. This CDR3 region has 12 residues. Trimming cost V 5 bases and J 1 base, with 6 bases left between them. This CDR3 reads CASSEESYEQYF. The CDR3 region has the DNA TGTGCCAGCAGCGAGGAGTCCTACGAGCAGTACTTC.

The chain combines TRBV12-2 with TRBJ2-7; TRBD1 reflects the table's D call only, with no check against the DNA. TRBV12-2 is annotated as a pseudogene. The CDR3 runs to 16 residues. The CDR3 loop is CASRLRGRLFSYEQYF. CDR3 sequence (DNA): TGTGCAAGTCGCTTAAGGGGTAGGTTGTTTTCCTACGAGCAGTACTTC.

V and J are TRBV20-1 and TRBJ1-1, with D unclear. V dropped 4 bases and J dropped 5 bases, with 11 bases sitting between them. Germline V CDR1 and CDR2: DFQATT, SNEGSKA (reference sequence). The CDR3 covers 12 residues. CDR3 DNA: TGCAGTGCTAATGATGTTGTGACTGAAGCTTTCTTT. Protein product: CSANDVVTEAFF.

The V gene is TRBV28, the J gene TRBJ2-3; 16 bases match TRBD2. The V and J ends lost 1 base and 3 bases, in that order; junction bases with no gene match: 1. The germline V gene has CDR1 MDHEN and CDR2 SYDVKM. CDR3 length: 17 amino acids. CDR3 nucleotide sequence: TGTGCCAGCAGTTTATTGGGACTAGCGGGAGGGACAGATACGCAGTATTTT. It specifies CASSLLGLAGGTDTQYF.

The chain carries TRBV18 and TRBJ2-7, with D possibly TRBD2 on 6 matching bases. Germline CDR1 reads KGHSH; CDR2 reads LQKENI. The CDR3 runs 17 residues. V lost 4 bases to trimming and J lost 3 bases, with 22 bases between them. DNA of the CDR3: TGTGCCAGCTCACAGGGGAGGTCACCCCCGATCAACTACGAGCAGTACTTC. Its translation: CASSQGRSPPINYEQYF.

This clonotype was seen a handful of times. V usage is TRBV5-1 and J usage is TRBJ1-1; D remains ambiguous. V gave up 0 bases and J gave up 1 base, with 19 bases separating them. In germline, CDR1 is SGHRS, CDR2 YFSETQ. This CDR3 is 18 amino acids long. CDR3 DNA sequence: TGCGCCAGCAGCTTGGGGCCGGCAAATAGAGTATCGAACACTGAAGCTTTCTTT. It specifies CASSLGPANRVSNTEAFF. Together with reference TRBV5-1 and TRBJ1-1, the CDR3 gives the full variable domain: KAGVTQTPRYLIKTRGQQVTLSCSPISGHRSVSWYQQTPGQGLQFLFEYFSETQRNKGNFPGRFSGRQFSNSRSEMNVSTLELGDSALYLCASSLGPANRVSNTEAFFGQGTRLTVV.

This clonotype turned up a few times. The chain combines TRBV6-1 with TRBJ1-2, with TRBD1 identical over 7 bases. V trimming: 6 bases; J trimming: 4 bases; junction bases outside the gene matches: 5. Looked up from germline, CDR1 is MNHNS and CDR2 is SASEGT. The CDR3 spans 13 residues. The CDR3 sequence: CASRTTGTYGYTF. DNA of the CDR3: TGTGCCAGCAGGACGACAGGGACCTATGGCTACACCTTC.

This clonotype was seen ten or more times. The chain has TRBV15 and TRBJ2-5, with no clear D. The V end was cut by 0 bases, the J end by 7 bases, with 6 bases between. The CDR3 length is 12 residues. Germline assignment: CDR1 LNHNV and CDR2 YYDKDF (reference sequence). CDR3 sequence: CATSREDGTQYF. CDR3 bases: TGTGCCACCAGCAGAGAAGATGGGACCCAGTACTTC.

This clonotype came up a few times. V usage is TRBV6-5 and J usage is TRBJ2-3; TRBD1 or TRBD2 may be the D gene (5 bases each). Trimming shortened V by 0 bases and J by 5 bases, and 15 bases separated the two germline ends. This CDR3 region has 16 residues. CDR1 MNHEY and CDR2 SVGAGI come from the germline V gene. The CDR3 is CASSYSGRGPQDTQYF. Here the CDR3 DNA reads TGTGCCAGCAGTTACTCGGGCCGGGGCCCCCAAGATACGCAGTATTTT.

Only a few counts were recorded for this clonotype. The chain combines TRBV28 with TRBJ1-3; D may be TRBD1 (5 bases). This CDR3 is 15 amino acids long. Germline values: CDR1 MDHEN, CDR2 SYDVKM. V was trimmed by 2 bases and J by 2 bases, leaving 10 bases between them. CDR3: CASSLLQGTGNTIYF. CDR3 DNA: TGTGCCAGCAGTTTACTTCAGGGAACTGGAAACACCATATATTTT.

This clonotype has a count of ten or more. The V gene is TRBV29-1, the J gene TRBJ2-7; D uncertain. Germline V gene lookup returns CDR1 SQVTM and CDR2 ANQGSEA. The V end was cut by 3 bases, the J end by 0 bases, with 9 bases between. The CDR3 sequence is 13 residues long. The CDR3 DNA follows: TGCAGCGTTGAGAGCGCAAGCTCCTACGAGCAGTACTTC. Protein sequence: CSVESASSYEQYF.

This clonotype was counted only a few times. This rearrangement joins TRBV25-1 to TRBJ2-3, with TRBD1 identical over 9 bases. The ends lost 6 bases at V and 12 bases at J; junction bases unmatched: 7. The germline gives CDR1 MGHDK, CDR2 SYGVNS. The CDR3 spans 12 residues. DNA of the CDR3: TGTGCCAGCAGGAGGACAGGGGCCCAACAGTATTTT. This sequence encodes CASRRTGAQQYF. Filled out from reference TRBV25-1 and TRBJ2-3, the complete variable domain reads EADIYQTPRYLVIGTGKKITLECSQTMGHDKMYWYQQDPGMELHLIHYSYGVNSTEKGDLSSESTVSRIRTEHFPLTLESARPSHTSQYLCASRRTGAQQYFGPGTRLTVL.

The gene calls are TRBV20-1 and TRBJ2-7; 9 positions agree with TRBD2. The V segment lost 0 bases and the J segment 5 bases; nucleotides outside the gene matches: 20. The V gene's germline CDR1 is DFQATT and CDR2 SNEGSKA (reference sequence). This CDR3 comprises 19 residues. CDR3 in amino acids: CSARDRRLLASGKQNEQYF. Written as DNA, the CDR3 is TGCAGTGCTAGAGATAGGAGGCTTCTCGCTAGCGGGAAGCAGAACGAGCAGTACTTC.

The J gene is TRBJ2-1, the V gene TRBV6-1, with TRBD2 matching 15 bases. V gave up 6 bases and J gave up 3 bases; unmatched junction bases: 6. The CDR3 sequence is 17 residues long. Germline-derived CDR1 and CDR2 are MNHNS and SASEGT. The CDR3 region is CASRGLAGGARYNEQFF. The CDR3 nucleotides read TGTGCCAGCAGGGGACTAGCGGGAGGCGCGCGCTACAATGAGCAGTTCTTC.

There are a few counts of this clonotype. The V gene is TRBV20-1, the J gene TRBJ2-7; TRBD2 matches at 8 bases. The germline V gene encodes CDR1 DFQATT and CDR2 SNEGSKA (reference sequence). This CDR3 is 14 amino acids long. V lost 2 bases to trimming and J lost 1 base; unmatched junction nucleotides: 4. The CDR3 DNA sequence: TGCAGTGCTAGAACGGGAGGGACGTCCTACGAGCAGTACTTC. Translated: CSARTGGTSYEQYF.